This paragraph reports one T cell receptor (beta chain). Primers: 60 Vbeta forward and 13 Jbeta reverse. Using immunoSEQ multiplex PCR, the repertoire was profiled, and TCRdb retains in-frame clones only, with some absent. The sample shows fewer than 350,000 clones, over 85% of them seen only once. This sample is part of a study of cytomegalovirus exposure and HLA in healthy donors. Germline V gene sequence: CDR1 SEHNR, CDR2 FQNEAQ (reference sequence). J gave up 6 bases and V 6 bases, and 10 bases lay outside the gene matches. The CDR3 contains 15 residues. What was sequenced was PBMCs. The chain links TRBV7-9 to TRBJ2-1; 8 bases align to TRBD1. This TCR came from a woman under 30 in good health and CMV-seronegative. This CDR3 reads CASSYPGGAGNEQFF. CDR3 bases: TGTGCCAGCAGTTATCCAGGGGGCGCAGGCAATGAGCAGTTCTTC.